Shown below are 19 T cell receptor beta chains from a single sample sequenced in a study of identical twins. In TCRdb, the 5' RACE reads were re-called with MiXCR into one record per CDR3 protein. The data show about 470,000 distinct CDR3 sequences, with 20% to 25% seen just once and roughly 2.8% held by the top ten. These data were also filed under a second study, of T cells expressing NK-cell markers.

Sequenced: CD4+ T cells sorted from blood. Receptors originate from a woman aged 18-29 years in good health.

The DNA of the CDR3 is TGTGCCAGCGAGATTCAGTACGAGCAGTACTTC. Amino acid sequence: CASEIQYEQYF. J is TRBJ2-7 and V is TRBV7-9; D is undetermined. The V gene's germline CDR1 is SEHNR and CDR2 FQNEAQ (reference sequence). The germline V and J ends were trimmed by 8 bases and 4 bases, with 9 bases remaining between them. The CDR3 sequence is 11 residues long.

There are many counts of this clonotype. The chain is built from TRBV5-1 and TRBJ1-1; unclear D gene. The CDR3 consists of 13 residues. Germline V lookup: CDR1 SGHRS, CDR2 YFSETQ. V dropped 4 bases and J dropped 1 base, with 8 bases sitting between them. The DNA for the CDR3 is TGCGCCAGCAGCCCGATTGGGAACACTGAAGCTTTCTTT. Encoded protein: CASSPIGNTEAFF.

This clonotype was picked up a small number of times. The chain has TRBV12-3 or TRBV12-4 and TRBJ1-1; the match to TRBD1 covers 7 bases. This CDR3 spans 16 amino acids. V lost 5 bases to trimming and J lost 0 bases; unmatched junction nucleotides: 9. The CDR3 region is CASSLTGAYMNTEAFF. The CDR3 DNA reads TGTGCCAGCAGTCTAACAGGGGCCTACATGAACACTGAAGCTTTCTTT.

The J gene is TRBJ2-2, the V gene TRBV7-6; no clear D gene. The CDR3 is made up of 13 amino acids. Per germline, CDR1 SGHVS and CDR2 FNYEAQ. Trimming took off 2 bases at V and 5 bases at J, with 6 bases between the two ends. CDR3 bases: TGTGCCAGCAGCTTACAGGTGACCGGGGAGCTGTTTTTT. Amino acid sequence: CASSLQVTGELFF.

The genes are TRBV4-3 and TRBJ2-1; D is undetermined. This CDR3 comprises 13 residues. Germline values: CDR1 LGHNA, CDR2 YSLEER. V was shortened by 0 bases and J by 6 bases, with 6 bases between the two germline ends. CDR3 DNA: TGCGCCAGCAGCCAAGAACAATTCAATGAGCAGTTCTTC. It codes for CASSQEQFNEQFF.

This clonotype appeared a few times. The CDR3 spells CAISGGERGNTDTQYF. The CDR3 bases are TGTGCCATCAGTGGTGGGGAGCGGGGAAACACAGATACGCAGTATTTT. The chain links TRBV10-3 to TRBJ2-3; 7 bases align to TRBD2. Germline V CDR1 and CDR2: ENHRY, SYGVKD. The V and J ends lost 4 bases and 2 bases, in that order; junction bases with no gene match: 9. CDR3 length: 16 amino acids.

The chain uses TRBV12-3 or TRBV12-4 and TRBJ1-1; no definite D call. The V end lost 6 bases, the J end lost 2 bases, and 7 bases lay between the germline ends. The CDR3 is 12 residues long. Here the CDR3 reads CASSTFNTEAFF. The CDR3 bases are TGTGCCAGCAGCACTTTCAACACTGAAGCTTTCTTT.

The chain links TRBV5-6 to TRBJ2-1; D uncertain. The CDR3 loop spans 13 amino acids. Trimming shortened V by 4 bases and J by 6 bases, and 11 bases separated the two germline ends. The germline CDR1 and CDR2 sequences are SGHDT and YYEEEE. CDR3 bases: TGTGCCAGCAGCCCGGATGGAGTCAATGAGCAGTTCTTC. Translating gives CASSPDGVNEQFF.

The chain links TRBV7-2 to TRBJ1-1; D not resolved. Germline values: CDR1 SGHTA, CDR2 FQGNSA. V dropped 3 bases and J dropped 2 bases, with 7 bases sitting between them. CDR3 length equals 13 residues. The CDR3 coding sequence is TGTGCCAGCAGCTTCATCAGTAACACTGAAGCTTTCTTT. Its protein product is CASSFISNTEAFF.

The chain recombines TRBV11-2 with TRBJ2-1; the match to TRBD2 covers 8 bases. The V segment lost 7 bases and the J segment 1 base; nucleotides outside the gene matches: 12. This CDR3 has 17 residues. The germline V gene has CDR1 SGHAT and CDR2 FQNNGV. CDR3 amino acids: CASKLRLATDSYNEQFF. CDR3 nucleotide sequence: TGTGCCAGCAAGCTGAGACTAGCGACCGATTCCTACAATGAGCAGTTCTTC.

The J gene is TRBJ2-1, the V gene TRBV10-3, with D possibly matching TRBD1 (7 bases). Trimming removed 7 bases from V and 15 bases from J, with 25 bases in between. The germline gives CDR1 ENHRY, CDR2 SYGVKD. The CDR3 is made up of 14 amino acids. CDR3 sequence (DNA): TGTGCCATCACTGCGAGGGACAGCGGAGGGGGGAGGTTCTTC. Protein sequence: CAITARDSGGGRFF.

This clonotype was recorded only once. The chain combines TRBV6-6 with TRBJ2-5; possible D gene TRBD2, 6 bases. Germline lookup yields CDR1 MNHNY and CDR2 SVGAGI (reference sequence). The CDR3 sequence is 13 residues long. The ends were cut back, 2 bases at V and 5 bases at J, with 9 bases in the middle. In DNA, the CDR3 is TGTGCCAGCAGTTACCGGGGGATGGAGACCCAGTACTTC. It encodes CASSYRGMETQYF.

The chain has TRBV27 and TRBJ2-5; TRBD1 agrees at 7 bases. With 3 bases clipped from V and 5 bases from J, the junction kept 9 bases outside the gene matches. Germline V lookup: CDR1 MNHEY, CDR2 SMNVEV (reference sequence). The CDR3 extends over 15 amino acids. The CDR3 loop reads CASSFRKGAWETQYF. The CDR3 nucleotides read TGTGCCAGCAGTTTTCGCAAGGGGGCATGGGAGACCCAGTACTTC.

This clonotype occurred a few times. The chain employs TRBV29-1 and TRBJ2-3; D gene uncertain. Trimming took 4 bases from V and 1 from J, leaving 21 bases between them. Germline assignment: CDR1 SQVTM and CDR2 ANQGSEA. The CDR3 is 17 residues long. The CDR3 is CSVVPANQLFGTDTQYF. CDR3 sequence (DNA): TGCAGCGTTGTACCAGCTAATCAGCTTTTCGGCACAGATACGCAGTATTTT.

This rearrangement joins TRBV20-1 to TRBJ1-2; D is unclear. Germline V CDR1 and CDR2: DFQATT, SNEGSKA (reference sequence). Trimming shortened V by 2 bases and J by 4 bases, and 11 bases separated the two germline ends. The CDR3 contains 13 residues. CDR3 coding DNA: TGCAGTGCTAGAAGTACCGGGCTCTATGGCTACACCTTC. It translates to CSARSTGLYGYTF.

This clonotype was detected a few times. This CDR3 is CASSLPGQRGYTF. CDR3 in DNA: TGCGCCAGCAGCTTGCCGGGCCAGCGGGGCTACACCTTC. The chain recombines TRBV5-1 with TRBJ1-2; D is uncertain. The germline gives CDR1 SGHRS, CDR2 YFSETQ. Trimming cost V 1 base and J 8 bases, with 12 bases left between them. The CDR3 has 13 residues.

This clonotype was counted only a few times. The rearrangement uses TRBV18 and TRBJ1-5; TRBD1 agrees at 10 bases. In germline, CDR1 is KGHSH, CDR2 LQKENI. V lost 6 bases and J lost 4; bases outside the gene matches: 6. This CDR3 contains 15 residues. The CDR3 sequence is CASSHGTGANQPQHF. CDR3 nucleotides: TGTGCCAGCTCCCATGGGACAGGGGCTAATCAGCCCCAGCATTTT.

V and J are TRBV25-1 and TRBJ2-7, with no clear D. The V and J ends lost 0 bases and 6 bases respectively, with 12 bases between them. This CDR3 region has 14 residues. The germline CDR1 and CDR2 sequences are MGHDK and SYGVNS. The CDR3 sequence: CASSEYYRLAEQYF. In DNA, the CDR3 is TGTGCCAGCAGTGAATATTACCGCCTCGCCGAGCAGTACTTC.

The J gene is TRBJ2-3, the V gene TRBV19, with a possible D match to TRBD2 (5 bases). Germline CDR1 reads LNHDA; CDR2 reads SQIVND (reference sequence). The CDR3 runs to 14 residues. V shed 5 bases and J shed 3 bases, with 12 bases lying between them. This CDR3 reads CASSRGFQTDTQYF. CDR3 DNA: TGTGCCAGTAGTCGGGGTTTTCAAACAGATACGCAGTATTTT. The complete variable domain, with remaining parts taken from reference TRBV19 and TRBJ2-3, reads DGGITQSPKYLFRKEGQNVTLSCEQNLNHDAMYWYRQDPGQGLRLIYYSQIVNDFQKGDIAEGYSVSREKKESFPLTVTSAQKNPTAFYLCASSRGFQTDTQYFGPGTRLTVL.